The 20 T cell receptor beta chains below come from one sample, sequenced in a study of control samples from healthy donors and cancer patients. Data came from immunoSEQ multiplex PCR; TCRdb stores just in-frame clones and leaves some out. Counted here are under 30,000 clones, approximately 85% occurring once; the ten biggest clones make up approximately 6.9%. Sequenced: PBMCs. These receptors came from a woman aged 55-75 years with head and neck cancer.

The V and J genes are TRBV11-2 and TRBJ1-1; D uncertain. Trimming left V 1 base short and J 4 bases short, with 10 bases between. This CDR3 is built from 14 residues. The V gene's germline CDR1 is SGHAT and CDR2 FQNNGV. CDR3 DNA: TGTGCCAGCAGCTTAGTAGAAGGGAGCACTGAAGCTTTCTTT. Translated, it gives CASSLVEGSTEAFF. The entire variable domain, with the rest obtained from reference TRBV11-2 and TRBJ1-1, is as follows: EAGVAQSPRYKIIEKRQSVAFWCNPISGHATLYWYQQILGQGPKLLIQFQNNGVVDDSQLPKDRFSAERLKGVDSTLKIQPAKLEDSAVYLCASSLVEGSTEAFFGQGTRLTVV.

The chain employs TRBV12-3 or TRBV12-4 and TRBJ1-2; 9 bases are shared with TRBD1. This CDR3 has 13 residues. V shed 3 bases and J 8 bases; nucleotides not matched to a gene: 4. The CDR3 nucleotides are TGTGCCAGCAGTTTTAGGGACAGGGACGGCTACACCTTC. This gives the protein CASSFRDRDGYTF.

Here the CDR3 reads CASSYSGERGNTIYF. DNA of the CDR3: TGTGCCAGCAGTTACTCGGGAGAGCGGGGAAACACCATATATTTT. The chain recombines TRBV6-5 with TRBJ1-3; no reliable D call. Trimming cost V 0 bases and J 4 bases, with 10 bases left between them. Per the germline V gene, CDR1 is MNHEY and CDR2 is SVGAGI. The CDR3 is 15 amino acids.

This chain joins TRBV24-1 and TRBJ2-1; unclear D gene. The CDR3 extends over 12 amino acids. Germline CDR1 and CDR2: KGHDR and SFDVKD. The V and J ends lost 5 bases and 4 bases respectively, with 5 bases between them. The CDR3: CATSGGYNEQFF. The CDR3 nucleotides read TGTGCCACCAGTGGAGGATACAATGAGCAGTTCTTC.

This chain joins TRBV28 and TRBJ2-1, with 8 bases that match TRBD1. CDR1 is MDHEN, CDR2 SYDVKM, per germline. V lost 6 bases and J lost 2; bases outside the gene matches: 6. This CDR3 has 15 residues. The CDR3 spells CASREQGVAYNEQFF. The CDR3 DNA reads TGTGCCAGCAGGGAACAGGGGGTGGCCTACAATGAGCAGTTCTTC.

DNA of the CDR3: TGTGCCAGCGGGGGCCACACAGATACGCAGTATTTT. Protein product: CASGGHTDTQYF. The chain uses TRBV2 and TRBJ2-3; possible D gene TRBD1, 6 bases. V was clipped by 8 bases and J by 2 bases, with 8 bases between them. Germline V gene sequence: CDR1 SNHLY, CDR2 FYNNEI. CDR3 length equals 12 residues.

The chain recombines TRBV3-1 (or the pseudogene TRBV3-2) with TRBJ2-7; 11 bases match TRBD2. After removal of 9 bases from V and 1 base from J, the junction contained 2 bases not matched to a gene. Germline loops: CDR1 LGHDT, CDR2 YNNKEL (reference sequence). The CDR3 runs to 13 residues. The chain's CDR3 is CASLAGGSYEQYF. As DNA, the CDR3 is TGTGCCAGTCTAGCGGGGGGATCCTACGAGCAGTACTTC.

The rearrangement uses TRBV7-9 and TRBJ2-5, with D possibly TRBD1 on 5 matching bases. V lost 5 bases to trimming and J lost 7 bases, with 20 bases between them. The germline V gene encodes CDR1 SEHNR and CDR2 FQNEAQ (reference sequence). This CDR3 contains 15 residues. The CDR3 here is CASSNLEVGQATQYF. In DNA, the CDR3 is TGTGCCAGCAGCAATCTCGAGGTGGGGCAGGCGACCCAGTACTTC.

This chain uses TRBV5-5 with TRBJ2-2; 9 nucleotides line up with TRBD1. From germline, CDR1 is SGHKS and CDR2 YYEKEE (reference sequence). There are 16 residues in the CDR3. Trimming took 4 bases from V and 1 from J; bases not matched to a gene: 5. CDR3 coding DNA: TGTGCCAGCAGCGGCGGACAGGGGTGGAACACCGGGGAGCTGTTTTTT. This codes for CASSGGQGWNTGELFF.

The rearrangement links TRBV11-3 to TRBJ1-2; D possibly corresponds to TRBD1 (6 bases). CDR1 is SGHNT, CDR2 YENEEA, per germline. The V and J ends lost 3 bases and 5 bases respectively, with 13 bases between them. CDR3 size: 14 residues. The CDR3 here is CASSFGQSLYGYTF. The CDR3, as DNA: TGTGCCAGCAGCTTCGGACAGTCCTTGTATGGCTACACCTTC. The variable domain in full, with the rest retrieved from reference TRBV11-3 and TRBJ1-2, is EAGVVQSPRYKIIEKKQPVAFWCNPISGHNTLYWYLQNLGQGPELLIRYENEEAVDDSQLPKDRFSAERLKGVDSTLKIQPAELGDSAVYLCASSFGQSLYGYTFGSGTRLTVV.

The chain links TRBV19 to TRBJ1-4; D perhaps matches TRBD1 (5 bases). CDR1 and CDR2 from the germline V gene are LNHDA and SQIVND (reference sequence). The CDR3 has 14 residues. Trimming removed 4 bases from V and 10 bases from J, with 16 bases in between. The CDR3 sequence is CASSRSETATKLFF. CDR3 nucleotide sequence: TGTGCCAGTAGTAGATCCGAGACAGCGACAAAACTGTTTTTT.

The chain carries TRBV18 and TRBJ2-1; possibly TRBD1 for D (5 bases). The CDR3 contains 14 residues. The ends were cut back, 6 bases at V and 5 bases at J, with 14 bases in the middle. The germline V gene encodes CDR1 KGHSH and CDR2 LQKENI. CDR3 loop: CASSQGFPDNEQFF. The CDR3 bases are TGTGCCAGCTCCCAGGGCTTTCCGGACAATGAGCAGTTCTTC.

V and J are TRBV4-2 and TRBJ1-1; the D gene is possibly TRBD1 (6 bases). CDR1 LGHNA and CDR2 YNFKEQ come from the germline V gene. Trimming took 0 bases from V and 1 from J, leaving 12 bases between them. The CDR3 is 16 residues long. CDR3 coding DNA: TGTGCCAGCAGCCAAGATAGGGGGGCTGGGAACACTGAAGCTTTCTTT. It translates to CASSQDRGAGNTEAFF.

This rearrangement joins TRBV3-1 (or the pseudogene TRBV3-2) to TRBJ2-7, with D uncertain. V lost 3 bases, J lost 3 bases, and 3 bases lay in between. CDR1 and CDR2 from the germline V gene are LGHDT and YNNKEL (reference sequence). This CDR3 has 11 residues. CDR3 in amino acids: CASSHNYEQYF. CDR3 sequence (DNA): TGTGCCAGCAGCCACAACTACGAGCAGTACTTC.

V is TRBV25-1 and J is TRBJ1-1, with D maybe TRBD1 (6 bases). Trimming removed 4 bases at V and 4 bases at J, with 10 bases between. This CDR3 comprises 13 residues. CDR1 and CDR2 from the germline V gene are MGHDK and SYGVNS. CDR3 nucleotides: TGTGCCAGCAGTGGAACAGGGAGCACTGAAGCTTTCTTT. It is translated as CASSGTGSTEAFF.

The genes are TRBV10-2 and TRBJ2-3, with 10 bases identical to TRBD2. CDR3 length: 16 residues. V shed 6 bases, J shed 6 bases, and the junction held 12 bases outside the gene matches. Germline loops: CDR1 WSHSY, CDR2 SAAADI. The DNA of the CDR3 is TGCGCCAGCAGAGCCTGGACTAGCGGAGTTAAGGATACGCAGTATTTT. This translates into CASRAWTSGVKDTQYF.

V is TRBV5-1 and J is TRBJ1-6, with 7 bases that match TRBD1. From germline, CDR1 is SGHRS and CDR2 YFSETQ. The CDR3 length is 15 residues. The V and J ends lost 5 bases and 5 bases, in that order; junction bases with no gene match: 7. The CDR3 spells CASRYTGTDNSPLHF. The CDR3 region has the DNA TGCGCCAGCAGGTATACCGGGACAGATAATTCACCCCTCCACTTT.

This rearrangement joins TRBV9 to TRBJ2-6; D is unclear. V gave up 4 bases and J gave up 6 bases, with 17 bases separating them. The CDR3 covers 16 residues. Germline V gene sequence: CDR1 SGDLS, CDR2 YYNGEE. The CDR3 coding sequence is TGTGCCAGCAGCCCCGGACGGCCTCTGTCGGCCAACGTCCTGACTTTC. This codes for CASSPGRPLSANVLTF.

The J gene is TRBJ2-7, the V gene TRBV11-2; no clear D. Germline V gives CDR1 SGHAT, CDR2 FQNNGV. With 0 bases removed from V and 4 bases from J, the gap between germline ends came to 4 bases. The CDR3 has 12 residues. CDR3: CASSLDFYEQYF. CDR3 sequence (DNA): TGTGCCAGCAGCTTAGACTTTTACGAGCAGTACTTC. The full variable domain, with the rest looked up from reference TRBV11-2 and TRBJ2-7, is EAGVAQSPRYKIIEKRQSVAFWCNPISGHATLYWYQQILGQGPKLLIQFQNNGVVDDSQLPKDRFSAERLKGVDSTLKIQPAKLEDSAVYLCASSLDFYEQYFGPGTRLTVT.

V is TRBV4-2 and J is TRBJ2-3; D ambiguous. Germline CDR1 is LGHNA and CDR2 is YNFKEQ. This CDR3 is 13 amino acids long. Trimming pared 7 bases from V and 6 bases from J, leaving 14 bases between. CDR3 protein: CASKEGLGDTQYF. Written as DNA, the CDR3 is TGTGCCAGCAAAGAAGGGTTAGGGGATACGCAGTATTTT.